This is a list of T cell receptor beta chains from one sample in a study of chemoradiotherapy in HPV16-positive cancers. Assay: immunoSEQ multiplex PCR; the TCRdb copy retains only in-frame clones and omits some. The table has roughly 10,000 clones, about 68% seen once. This material was collected from a patient who underwent chemoradiotherapy. The source of these receptors is a human donor with HPV-associated anogenital cancer. Both conserved end residues are part of each CDR3. The D gene is left open where the match is weak. Expanded clones get a size class; other rows say once, few or many, or leave the size out.

clone_size | j_call | v_call | d_call | cdr3_nt | cdr3_aa
- | TRBJ1-1 | TRBV19 | TRBD1 | TGTGCCAGTAGTACGACAGGGGGGCGAACTGAAGCTTTCTTT | CASSTTGGRTEAFF
- | TRBJ2-2 | TRBV7-9 | - | TGTGCCAGCAGCCCCCGGGGGAACACCGGGGAGCTGTTTTTT | CASSPRGNTGELFF
- | TRBJ2-1 | TRBV4-3 | - | TGCGCCAGCAGCAATCCTGGGGACTCCTACAATGAGCAGTTCTTC | CASSNPGDSYNEQFF
- | TRBJ1-5 | TRBV10-3 | - | TGTGCCATCAGTGTGGACAATCAGCCCCAGCATTTT | CAISVDNQPQHF
few | TRBJ1-1 | TRBV4-3 | - | TGCGCCAGCAGCCAAGATTCGGGGGGATACACTGAAGCTTTCTTT | CASSQDSGGYTEAFF
- | TRBJ2-3 | TRBV6-1 | TRBD2 | TGTGCCAGCAGGGTAGCGGGGGGGGCAGATACGCAGTATTTT | CASRVAGGADTQYF
- | TRBJ2-2 | TRBV7-9 | TRBD2 | TGTGCCAGCAGCCGAGACAATTGGCGGGGGGCCTGGACCGGGGAGCTGTTTTTT | CASSRDNWRGAWTGELFF
- | TRBJ2-4 | TRBV7-2 | - | TGTGCCAGCAGCTTAGCTTGGAGGAGGGGTGGCAACATTCAGTACTTC | CASSLAWRRGGNIQYF
- | TRBJ1-5 | TRBV23-1 | - | TGCGCCAGCAGTCAATCGGGGAGATTCTGCAATAGCAATCAGCCCCAGCATTTT | CASSQSGRFCNSNQPQHF
- | TRBJ2-1 | TRBV21-1 | - | TGTGCCAGCAGCTATAGCGGACGAAACAATGAGCAGTTCTTC | CASSYSGRNNEQFF
- | TRBJ1-1 | TRBV5-4 | - | TGTGCCAGCAGCTTGGGAGACAGACACACTGAAGCTTTCTTT | CASSLGDRHTEAFF
- | TRBJ2-7 | TRBV6-1 | - | TGTGCCAGCAGACCGGGTCCCAAGGGGGGGGAGCAGTACTTC | CASRPGPKGGEQYF
few | TRBJ1-3 | TRBV5-6 | - | TGTGCCAGCAGCGCCGGGGGTTGGGGCTCTGGAAACACCATATATTTT | CASSAGGWGSGNTIYF
- | TRBJ2-7 | TRBV7-8 | - | TGTGCCAGCAGCTTGTTCGGGATAATTAGCTCCTACGAGCAGTACTTC | CASSLFGIISSYEQYF
- | TRBJ1-3 | TRBV18 | - | TGTGCCAGCTCACCACCGGACGGAGGGAACGGAAACACCATATATTTT | CASSPPDGGNGNTIYF
- | TRBJ1-1 | TRBV6-5 | TRBD1 | TGTGCCAGCAGTTCGACCGGGACAGGGGGCACTGAAGCTTTCTTT | CASSSTGTGGTEAFF
- | TRBJ1-2 | TRBV27 | - | TGTGCCAGCAGTTTAGGGGTAGGGGCCTATGGCTACACCTTC | CASSLGVGAYGYTF
- | TRBJ1-1 | TRBV25-1 | - | TGTGCCAGCAGCAGGCGCGCGGAAGCTTTCTTT | CASSRRAEAFF
- | TRBJ2-1 | TRBV28 | TRBD2 | TGTGCCACGACTAGCGGGGGCCTCCCTAGCTCCTACAATGAGCAGTTCTTC | CATTSGGLPSSYNEQFF
- | TRBJ1-2 | TRBV10-3 | - | TGTGCCATCAGTGCCGACAGCTATGGCTACACCTTC | CAISADSYGYTF
- | TRBJ2-1 | TRBV5-6 | - | TGTGCCAGCAGCTGGACAGTTCTGGAGCAGTTCTTC | CASSWTVLEQFF
- | TRBJ1-1 | TRBV29-1 | - | TGCAGCGCCGCCATGAACACTGAAGCTTTCTTT | CSAAMNTEAFF
- | TRBJ1-5 | TRBV19 | TRBD1 | TGTGCCAGTACAAGGACAGGGGGGAATCAGCCCCAGCATTTT | CASTRTGGNQPQHF
- | TRBJ2-5 | TRBV2 | - | TGTGCCAGCAGTGAAGAAGGGAGTGGTAGGCGGATTTGGGAGACCCAGTACTTC | CASSEEGSGRRIWETQYF
few | TRBJ2-7 | TRBV11-3 | - | TGTGCCAGCAGCGCGTCCGGGACAAGCTACGAGCAGTACTTC | CASSASGTSYEQYF
- | TRBJ2-3 | TRBV7-3 | TRBD1 | TGTGCCAGCAGTCCTAAACAGGGGACAACCACAGATACGCAGTATTTT | CASSPKQGTTTDTQYF
- | TRBJ2-5 | TRBV6-5 | - | TGTGCCAGCAGTAACTTCAGGGGCCAAGAGACCCAGTACTTC | CASSNFRGQETQYF
- | TRBJ2-7 | TRBV7-3 | TRBD2 | TGTGCCAGCAGAGGAGGGAGGGCTCTAGTCCGCTCGTACGAGCAGTACTTC | CASRGGRALVRSYEQYF
- | TRBJ2-3 | TRBV7-2 | - | TGTGCCAGCAGCGCATCGGGGGGCGGTGGAGATACGCAGTATTTT | CASSASGGGGDTQYF
- | TRBJ1-1 | TRBV15 | TRBD1 | TGTGCCACCAGCAGGGGGACAGCGATGAACACTGAAGCTTTCTTT | CATSRGTAMNTEAFF
- | TRBJ2-1 | TRBV2 | TRBD2 | TGTGCCAGCAGTCTTAGCGGGGGGGCCAACAATGAGCAGTTCTTC | CASSLSGGANNEQFF
- | TRBJ2-1 | TRBV20-1 | - | TGCAGTCCCCTAAAGTCCAGCGAGCAGTTCTTC | CSPLKSSEQFF
- | TRBJ2-1 | TRBV7-9 | - | TGTGCCAGCAGCTTAAATACGCTTGAGCAGTTCTTC | CASSLNTLEQFF
few | TRBJ1-2 | TRBV5-1 | - | TGCGCCAGCAGCTTTACAGATATCTATGGCTACACCTTC | CASSFTDIYGYTF
- | TRBJ2-6 | TRBV5-1 | - | TGCGCCAGCAGCCTAGCCCGATCTGGGGCCAACGTCCTGACTTTC | CASSLARSGANVLTF
- | TRBJ2-7 | TRBV10-3 | - | TGTGCCATCAGTGCGAACGGTGGATTATACGAGCAGTACTTC | CAISANGGLYEQYF
- | TRBJ2-7 | TRBV27 | TRBD2 | TGTGCCAGCAGTGAATGGACTAGCGGGCACCTATCCTACGAGCAGTACTTC | CASSEWTSGHLSYEQYF
- | TRBJ1-3 | TRBV5-4 | - | TGTGCCAGCAGTTCAGACCGGGGGAACACCATATATTTT | CASSSDRGNTIYF
- | TRBJ2-2 | TRBV29-1 | TRBD1 | TGCAGCGTTGACCAGGGGGCCGGGACCGGGGAGCTGTTTTTT | CSVDQGAGTGELFF
once | TRBJ1-4 | TRBV5-1 | - | TGCGCCAGCAGCTTGGGGACGGGACTCTCAACTAATGAAAAACTGTTTTTT | CASSLGTGLSTNEKLFF
- | TRBJ2-6 | TRBV27 | - | TGTGCCAGCAGGCCTGGGGGGGGCCAACCTGGGGCCAACGTCCTGACTTTC | CASRPGGGQPGANVLTF
few | TRBJ2-5 | TRBV9 | - | TGTGCCAGCAGCGTGAATATAGGGGGAGAGACCCAGTACTTC | CASSVNIGGETQYF
large | TRBJ1-3 | TRBV4-3 | - | TGCGCCAGCAGCCCTGGAGGCGGGGGCCTCTCTGGAAACACCATATATTTT | CASSPGGGGLSGNTIYF
- | TRBJ2-3 | TRBV7-9 | - | TGTGCCAGCAGCTTAGGGACCGATTTTAGCACAGATACGCAGTATTTT | CASSLGTDFSTDTQYF
- | TRBJ1-1 | TRBV6-6 | - | TGTGCCAGCAGTTACTCGCAGATTCCAGCTTTCTTT | CASSYSQIPAFF
- | TRBJ2-2 | TRBV25-1 | TRBD2 | TGTGCCAGCAGTGGAACGGGGGGGGCCGGGGAGCTGTTTTTT | CASSGTGGAGELFF
- | TRBJ1-2 | TRBV5-6 | - | TGTGCCAGCAGCTTGGCCTTGAGAGGGGACTATGGCTACACCTTC | CASSLALRGDYGYTF
few | TRBJ2-3 | TRBV19 | TRBD2 | TGTGCCAGTAGTCCCGCGACTAGCACCGCAGATACGCAGTATTTT | CASSPATSTADTQYF